Following are 3 T cell receptor beta chains from one sample sequenced in a study of response to subunit inactivated influenza vaccine. Using its own MiXCR run on the RT-PCR reads, TCRdb lists one record per CDR3 protein. Here the sample spans about 240,000 distinct CDR3 sequences, 10% to 15% being singletons. Here the sequenced sample was non-naive T cells sorted from PBMCs, taken around 15 days before vaccination. The receptors come from a man between 50 and 59 years old who received an inactivated influenza vaccine.

The J gene is TRBJ2-7, the V gene TRBV6-2 or TRBV6-3, with 9 positions matching TRBD2. Losses at the gene ends were 4 bases for V and 1 base for J; bases not matched to a gene: 11. CDR1 and CDR2 from the germline V gene are MNHEY and SVGEGT. The CDR3 sequence is 17 residues long. Here the CDR3 DNA reads TGTGCCAGCAGTTCCTACCTGGGGACTAGCCGTTCCTACGAGCAGTACTTC. Translation: CASSSYLGTSRSYEQYF.

The V and J genes are TRBV12-3 or TRBV12-4 and TRBJ2-7; TRBD2 matches at 8 bases. Trimming removed 6 bases from V and 0 bases from J; junction bases left unmatched: 7. The CDR3 is 15 residues long. CDR3 sequence reads: CASSRGGGSSYEQYF. The DNA for the CDR3 is TGTGCCAGCAGCCGGGGGGGCGGCAGCTCCTACGAGCAGTACTTC.

This chain connects TRBV3-1 to TRBJ2-1, with TRBD2 identical over 8 bases. The CDR3 runs 17 residues. Unmatched junction bases numbered 15, after V lost 4 bases and J lost 7 bases. Germline lookup yields CDR1 LGHDT and CDR2 YNNKEL (reference sequence). CDR3 coding DNA: TGTGCCAGCAGCCTTAATTCCGGAATAGCGGGAAGGAATGAGCAGTTCTTC. This encodes CASSLNSGIAGRNEQFF.